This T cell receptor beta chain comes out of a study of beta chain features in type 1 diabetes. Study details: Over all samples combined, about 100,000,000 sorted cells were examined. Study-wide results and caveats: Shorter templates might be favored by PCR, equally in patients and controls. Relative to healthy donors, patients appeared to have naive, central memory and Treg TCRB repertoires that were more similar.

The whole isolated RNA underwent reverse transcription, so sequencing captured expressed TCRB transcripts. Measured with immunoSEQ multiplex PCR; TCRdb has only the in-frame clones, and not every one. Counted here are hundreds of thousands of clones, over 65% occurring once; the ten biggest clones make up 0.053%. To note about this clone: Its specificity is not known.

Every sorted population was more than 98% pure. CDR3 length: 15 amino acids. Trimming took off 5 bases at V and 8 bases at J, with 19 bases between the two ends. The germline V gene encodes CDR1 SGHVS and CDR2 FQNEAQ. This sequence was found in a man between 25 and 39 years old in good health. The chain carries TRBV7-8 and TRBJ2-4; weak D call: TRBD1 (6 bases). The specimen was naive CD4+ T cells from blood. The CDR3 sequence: CASSPPGKKGDIQYF. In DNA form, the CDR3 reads TGTGCCAGCAGCCCCCCGGGCAAAAAGGGGGACATTCAGTACTTC.